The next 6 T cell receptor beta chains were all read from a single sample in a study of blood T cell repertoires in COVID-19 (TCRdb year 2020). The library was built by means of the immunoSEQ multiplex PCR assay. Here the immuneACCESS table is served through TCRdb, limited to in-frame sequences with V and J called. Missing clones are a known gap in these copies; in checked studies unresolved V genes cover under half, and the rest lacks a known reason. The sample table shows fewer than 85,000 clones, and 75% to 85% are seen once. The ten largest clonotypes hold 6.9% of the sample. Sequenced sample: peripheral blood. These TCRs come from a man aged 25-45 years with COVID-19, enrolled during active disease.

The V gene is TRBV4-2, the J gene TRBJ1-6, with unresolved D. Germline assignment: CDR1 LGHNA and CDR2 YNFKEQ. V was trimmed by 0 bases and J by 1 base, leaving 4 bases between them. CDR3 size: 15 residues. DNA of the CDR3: TGTGCCAGCAGCCAAGAACTGTCCTATAATTCACCCCTCCACTTT. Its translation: CASSQELSYNSPLHF.

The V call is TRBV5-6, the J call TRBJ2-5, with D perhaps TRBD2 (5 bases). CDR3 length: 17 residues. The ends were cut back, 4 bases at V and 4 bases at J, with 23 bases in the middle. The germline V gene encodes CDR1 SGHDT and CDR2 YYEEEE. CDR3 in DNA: TGTGCCAGCAGCCTCGACCGGGATCCACGAGGAGGAGAGACCCAGTACTTC. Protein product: CASSLDRDPRGGETQYF.

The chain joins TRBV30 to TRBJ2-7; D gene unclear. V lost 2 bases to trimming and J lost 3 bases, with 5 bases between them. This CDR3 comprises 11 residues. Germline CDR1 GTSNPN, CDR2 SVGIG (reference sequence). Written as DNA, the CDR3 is TGTGCCTGGAGTTTCCGCTACGAGCAGTACTTC. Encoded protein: CAWSFRYEQYF.

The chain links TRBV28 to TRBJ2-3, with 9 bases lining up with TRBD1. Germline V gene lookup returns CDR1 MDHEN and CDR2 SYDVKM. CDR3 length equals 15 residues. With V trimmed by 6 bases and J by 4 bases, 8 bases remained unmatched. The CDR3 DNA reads TGTGCCAGCAGCCCGGGACAGGGAGAGGCAGATACGCAGTATTTT. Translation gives CASSPGQGEADTQYF.

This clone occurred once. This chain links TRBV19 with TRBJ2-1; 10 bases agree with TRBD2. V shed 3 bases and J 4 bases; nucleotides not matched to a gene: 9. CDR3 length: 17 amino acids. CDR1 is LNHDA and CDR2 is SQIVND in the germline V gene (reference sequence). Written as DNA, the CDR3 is TGTGCCAGTAGTATCAGGGGAATTAGCGGGAGGTACAATGAGCAGTTCTTC. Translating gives CASSIRGISGRYNEQFF.

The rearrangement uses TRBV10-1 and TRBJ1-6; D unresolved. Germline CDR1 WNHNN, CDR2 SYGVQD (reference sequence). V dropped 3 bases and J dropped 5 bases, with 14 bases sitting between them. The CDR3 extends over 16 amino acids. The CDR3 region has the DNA TGCGCCAGCAGTGATGGGTTTAAGCGAGATAATTCACCCCTCCACTTT. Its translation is CASSDGFKRDNSPLHF.